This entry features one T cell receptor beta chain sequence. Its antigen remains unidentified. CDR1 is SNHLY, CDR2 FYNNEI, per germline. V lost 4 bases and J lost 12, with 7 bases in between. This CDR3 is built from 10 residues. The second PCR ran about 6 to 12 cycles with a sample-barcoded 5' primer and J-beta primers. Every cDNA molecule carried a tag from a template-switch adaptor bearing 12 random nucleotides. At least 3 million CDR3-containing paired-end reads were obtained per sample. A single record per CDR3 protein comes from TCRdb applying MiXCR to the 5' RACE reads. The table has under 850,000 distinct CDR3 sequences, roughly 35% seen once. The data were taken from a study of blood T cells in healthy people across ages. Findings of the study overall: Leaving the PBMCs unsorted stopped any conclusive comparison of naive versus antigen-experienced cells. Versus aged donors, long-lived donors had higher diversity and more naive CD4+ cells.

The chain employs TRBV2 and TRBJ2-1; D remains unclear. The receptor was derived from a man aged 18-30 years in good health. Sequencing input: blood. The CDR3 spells CASSAHGQFF. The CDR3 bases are TGTGCCAGCAGTGCCCATGGGCAGTTCTTC.